Shown below are 5 T cell receptor beta chains from a single sample sequenced in a study of radiotherapy plus CTLA-4 blockade in lung cancer. Data came from immunoSEQ multiplex PCR; TCRdb stores just in-frame clones and leaves some out. The sample lists tens of thousands of clones, more than 75% seen once, with approximately 16% in the top ten. The starting material was peripheral blood, obtained from a patient treated with radiotherapy plus ipilimumab. All receptors derive from a human donor with non-small cell lung cancer that progressed on radiotherapy plus ipilimumab.

This clone appeared a single time. The chain is built from TRBV5-1 and TRBJ2-3; 10 nucleotides match TRBD1. With 4 bases clipped from V and 5 bases from J, the junction kept 7 bases outside the gene matches. The germline gives CDR1 SGHRS, CDR2 YFSETQ. The CDR3 loop spans 15 amino acids. CDR3 loop: CASSRTGGAIDTQYF. The DNA for the CDR3 is TGCGCCAGCAGCCGGACAGGGGGAGCGATAGATACGCAGTATTTT.

The chain links TRBV28 to TRBJ2-7; no clear D. This CDR3 has 13 amino acids. CDR1 is MDHEN and CDR2 is SYDVKM in the germline V gene. Trimming removed 5 bases at V and 6 bases at J, with 14 bases between. The CDR3 nucleotides read TGTGCCAGCAGTCTACGGACGGTTCCCGAGCAGTACTTC. Translated: CASSLRTVPEQYF.

The chain links TRBV5-4 to TRBJ1-5; possible D gene TRBD1, 6 bases. Trimming stripped 0 bases from V and 5 bases from J, with 12 bases between. This CDR3 has 15 residues. CDR1 and CDR2 (germline): SGHNT, YYREEE (reference sequence). Here the CDR3 DNA reads TGTGCCAGCAGCTTGGCCGGTAGGGGGGATCAGCCCCAGCATTTT. Translating it yields CASSLAGRGDQPQHF.

On this clone itself: At one of its ends the junction is not consistent with the germline gene, which may arise from a read error. The CDR3 loop is CASSLAPERSYEQYF. CDR3 bases: TGTGCTAGCAGCTTAGCGCCTGAGAGATCCTACGAGCAGTACTTC. The chain recombines TRBV7-7 with TRBJ2-7; perhaps TRBD2 as D (5 bases). Germline CDR1 reads SSHAT; CDR2 reads FNYEAQ (reference sequence). The CDR3 loop spans 15 amino acids.

V gene TRBV4-1 combines with J gene TRBJ1-1; D is undetermined. This CDR3 has 13 residues. Per germline, CDR1 MGHRA and CDR2 YSYEKL. Deletions cut 3 bases from V and 1 base from J, with 6 bases between. The DNA for the CDR3 is TGCGCCAGCAGCCAGGGTTCGAACACTGAAGCTTTCTTT. Amino acid sequence: CASSQGSNTEAFF.